This is a list of T cell receptor beta chains from one sample in a study of blood T cell repertoires in COVID-19. Libraries were prepared by immunoSEQ multiplex PCR; TCRdb keeps only in-frame clonotypes and omits some of them. The sample comprises around 180,000 clones, about four fifths of which are singletons, and 10% to 15% rests with the top ten. The sample taken for sequencing was peripheral blood. Every receptor here comes from a woman of 80 years or more with COVID-19, enrolled during active disease. The CDR3 runs from the conserved cysteine through the conserved F or W. A D gene is named only where the DNA matches it firmly. Size is stated for part of the rows, as once, few or many counts, or as a class when the clone is expanded.

j_call	d_call	clone_size	v_call	cdr3_nt	cdr3_aa
TRBJ2-1	TRBD2	once	TRBV6-6	TGTGCCAGCAGTTATTCGGGACTAGCGGGAGACAATGAGCAGTTCTTC	CASSYSGLAGDNEQFF
TRBJ2-7	TRBD2	-	TRBV7-9	TGTGCCAGCAGCTTAACCCCGGGACTAGTGCTGGGCGAGCAGTACTTC	CASSLTPGLVLGEQYF
TRBJ2-2	-	few	TRBV19	TGTGCCAGTGTTAAGGGGGCGAACACCGGGGAGCTGTTTTTT	CASVKGANTGELFF
TRBJ1-2	-	-	TRBV2	TGTGCCAGCAGTGATAGATACTATGGCTACACCTTC	CASSDRYYGYTF
TRBJ2-5	-	-	TRBV24-1	TGTGCCACCAGTGTGGGCTTCGGAGAGACCCAGTACTTC	CATSVGFGETQYF
TRBJ2-5	-	-	TRBV19	TGTGCCAGTAGTACGGGGAGGCAAGAGACCCAGTACTTC	CASSTGRQETQYF
TRBJ2-5	-	-	TRBV5-4	TGTGCCAGCAGCTTGGTTACTAGCAGGAGGGGCCAAGAGACCCAGTACTTC	CASSLVTSRRGQETQYF
TRBJ2-1	-	-	TRBV25-1	TGTGCCAGCAGTGATGTAATGGCAGGCCATGAGCAGTTCTTC	CASSDVMAGHEQFF
TRBJ2-7	-	few	TRBV10-3	TGTGCCATCAGCGGGGGGACAGGTTCCTACGAGCAGTACTTC	CAISGGTGSYEQYF
TRBJ2-3	-	once	TRBV6-2/TRBV6-3	TGTGCCAGCAGCGGCAGCACAGATACGCAGTATTTT	CASSGSTDTQYF
TRBJ1-1	-	-	TRBV4-2	TGTGCCAGCAGCCAAGCCGTATGGGGGCTTGAAGCTTTCTTT	CASSQAVWGLEAFF
TRBJ2-7	TRBD1	-	TRBV6-5	TGTGCCAGCAGCAGGGACAGGGGGCACGAGCAGTACTTC	CASSRDRGHEQYF
TRBJ1-2	-	-	TRBV28	TGTGCCAGCAGTCTGCAGATGTATGGCTACACCTTC	CASSLQMYGYTF
TRBJ1-2	TRBD1	-	TRBV19	TGTGCCAGCCGGACAGGGACCGCTAACTATGGCTACACCTTC	CASRTGTANYGYTF
TRBJ2-5	-	-	TRBV7-2	TGTGCCAGCAGCTTAGGAACAGGGTGGTTCGGAGAGACCCAGTACTTC	CASSLGTGWFGETQYF
TRBJ2-5	TRBD1	-	TRBV25-1	TGTGCCAGCAGTGTGGGGGGGACAGGGGGAGAGACCCAGTACTTC	CASSVGGTGGETQYF
TRBJ2-3	TRBD2	few	TRBV5-1	TGCGCCAGCAGCTTGCGGGAGGCCCCTAGTATAGGGGCAGATACGCAGTATTTT	CASSLREAPSIGADTQYF
TRBJ2-7	-	-	TRBV11-3	TGTGCCAGCAGCTTATTGTTACTGGGGAGCTCCTACGAGCAGTACTTC	CASSLLLLGSSYEQYF
TRBJ2-5	TRBD2	-	TRBV5-1	TGCGCCAGCAGCTGGACTAGCGGGAACCAAGAGACCCAGTACTTC	CASSWTSGNQETQYF
TRBJ2-5	TRBD1	-	TRBV5-8	TGTGCCAGCAGCCCCGGGACAGGGAGTGTGACCCAGTACTTC	CASSPGTGSVTQYF
TRBJ1-4	-	once	TRBV2	TGTGCCAGCAGTGGAGTATCCCCGAATGAAAAACTGTTTTTT	CASSGVSPNEKLFF
TRBJ2-1	TRBD2	few	TRBV9	TGTGCCAGCAGCGCGCGGGTTACTAGCGGGAGGGATGAGCAGTTCTTC	CASSARVTSGRDEQFF
TRBJ2-2	-	-	TRBV14	TGTGCCAGCAGCCGGACATCGAACACCGGGGAGCTGTTTTTT	CASSRTSNTGELFF
TRBJ1-5	TRBD1	-	TRBV27	TGTGCCAGCAGTCCCGACCGGGACAGGGGGCTTGGGAGCAATCAGCCCCAGCATTTT	CASSPDRDRGLGSNQPQHF
TRBJ1-2	TRBD1	-	TRBV20-1	TGCAGTGCTAGTCTTCCAGGGGGCCGGGGCTATGGCTACACCTTC	CSASLPGGRGYGYTF
TRBJ2-7	TRBD2	-	TRBV3-1/TRBV3-2	TGTGCCAGCACCCCTAGCGGGAGGTCCTACGAGCAGTACTTC	CASTPSGRSYEQYF
TRBJ1-2	-	few	TRBV27	TGTGCCAGCAAAGTAGGAGGGCCGGGGAGAGGCTACACCTTC	CASKVGGPGRGYTF
TRBJ2-1	-	-	TRBV7-9	TGTGCCAGCAGCCCCCGACGGGACTCCTCCAATGAGCAGTTCTTC	CASSPRRDSSNEQFF
TRBJ1-5	-	-	TRBV3-1/TRBV3-2	TGTGCCAGCAGCCATTATCCAGGGCCTCAGCCCCAGCATTTT	CASSHYPGPQPQHF
TRBJ1-2	TRBD1	-	TRBV9	TGTGCCAGCAGCGTCAATAGACAGGGCAGGGGCTACACCTTC	CASSVNRQGRGYTF
TRBJ2-7	TRBD2	-	TRBV2	TGTGCCAGCATCCAGCGCCCCGGGACTAAGCAGTACTTC	CASIQRPGTKQYF
TRBJ2-7	-	many	TRBV7-2	TGTGCCAGCAGCCCCTCACAGGGTTCCTACGAGCAGTACTTC	CASSPSQGSYEQYF
TRBJ2-7	-	-	TRBV12-3/TRBV12-4	TGTGCCAGCAGTTTTGACGTCTCGGGCGAGCAGTACTTC	CASSFDVSGEQYF
TRBJ2-6	-	-	TRBV5-1	TGCGCCAGCAGCCCGGAGGTAGCGGCGAGCTCTGGGGCCAACGTCCTGACTTTC	CASSPEVAASSGANVLTF
TRBJ2-1	-	-	TRBV6-5	TGTGCCAGCAGTTACTCGCGGGGCTACAATGAGCAGTTCTTC	CASSYSRGYNEQFF
TRBJ2-7	-	-	TRBV6-5	TGTGCCAGCAGTCCCCGGACTGGATCCTACGAGCAGTACTTC	CASSPRTGSYEQYF
TRBJ2-2	-	-	TRBV24-1	TGTGCCACAAGTGATCCCAACTATAACACCGGGGAGCTGTTTTTT	CATSDPNYNTGELFF
TRBJ2-7	-	-	TRBV4-1	TGCGCCAGCAGCCCCGACGACTTCTCCTACGAGCAGTACTTC	CASSPDDFSYEQYF
TRBJ1-2	TRBD1	-	TRBV7-2	TGTGCCAGCAACCAAAGGGACAGAAACTATGGCTACACCTTC	CASNQRDRNYGYTF
TRBJ1-2	-	-	TRBV10-1	TGCGCCAGTCCCCCTACAGCTAACTATGGCTACACCTTC	CASPPTANYGYTF
TRBJ1-3	-	-	TRBV2	TGTGCCAGATCTCGGGGTGATTCCGGAAACACCATATATTTT	CARSRGDSGNTIYF
TRBJ2-3	-	-	TRBV4-3	TGCGCCAGCAGCCAAGGTGCCCCCGCTTTAGGAGGTACGCAGTATTTT	CASSQGAPALGGTQYF
TRBJ2-1	TRBD2	-	TRBV5-1	TGCGCCAGCAGCCCTTCTAGCGGGAGTCCATACAATGAGCAGTTCTTC	CASSPSSGSPYNEQFF
TRBJ2-3	-	-	TRBV6-5	TGTGCCAGCAAGCAAGTGGATACGCAGTATTTT	CASKQVDTQYF
TRBJ1-1	TRBD1	-	TRBV29-1	TGCAGCGTGGGACAGGGTTACACTGAAGCTTTCTTT	CSVGQGYTEAFF
TRBJ2-5	TRBD2	-	TRBV5-1	TGCGCCAGCAGCCGCGTCCTAGCGGTCCAAGAGACCCAGTACTTC	CASSRVLAVQETQYF